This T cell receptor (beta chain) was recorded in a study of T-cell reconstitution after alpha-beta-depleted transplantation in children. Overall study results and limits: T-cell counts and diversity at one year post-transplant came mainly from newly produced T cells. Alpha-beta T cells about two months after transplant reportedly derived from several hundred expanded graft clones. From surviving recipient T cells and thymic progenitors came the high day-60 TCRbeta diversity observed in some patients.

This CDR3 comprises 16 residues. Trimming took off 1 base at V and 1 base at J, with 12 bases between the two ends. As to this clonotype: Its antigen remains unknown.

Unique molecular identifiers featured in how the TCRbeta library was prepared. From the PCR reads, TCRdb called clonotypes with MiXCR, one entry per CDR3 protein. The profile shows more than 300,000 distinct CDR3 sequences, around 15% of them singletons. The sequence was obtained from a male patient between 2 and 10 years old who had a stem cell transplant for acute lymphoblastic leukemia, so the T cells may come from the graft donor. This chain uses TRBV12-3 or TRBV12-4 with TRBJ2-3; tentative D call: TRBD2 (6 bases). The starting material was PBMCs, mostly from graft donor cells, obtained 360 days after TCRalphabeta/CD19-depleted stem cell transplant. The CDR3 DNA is TGTGCCAGCAGTTTAGGGGCGGGAACCCGCACAGATACGCAGTATTTT. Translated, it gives CASSLGAGTRTDTQYF.